These 31 T cell receptor beta chains were all obtained from the same sample, sequenced in a study of T cell responses to AZD1222 COVID-19 vaccine. Assay used: immunoSEQ multiplex PCR; TCRdb lists only in-frame clones, some missing. This sample yields around 110,000 clones, of which nearly 90% are seen a single time; 4.8% belongs to the top ten. The starting material was peripheral blood, obtained 28 days after the second AZD1222 dose. The receptors stem from an adult who received the AZD1222 COVID-19 vaccine.

The chain is built from TRBV5-1 and TRBJ2-5; 8 nucleotides align to TRBD2. CDR3 length equals 15 residues. The germline gives CDR1 SGHRS, CDR2 YFSETQ. Trimming took 4 bases from V and 5 from J; bases not matched to a gene: 10. The CDR3 protein is CASSPGTSGWETQYF. CDR3 nucleotides: TGCGCCAGCAGCCCCGGGACTAGTGGATGGGAGACCCAGTACTTC.

The rearrangement joins TRBV28 to TRBJ1-1, with 7 bases that match TRBD1. The V and J ends lost 2 bases and 3 bases, in that order; junction bases with no gene match: 6. Germline values: CDR1 MDHEN, CDR2 SYDVKM. This CDR3 comprises 15 residues. CDR3 DNA: TGTGCCAGCAGTTTACCAGGACAGGTAGACACTGAAGCTTTCTTT. This sequence encodes CASSLPGQVDTEAFF.

This chain connects TRBV7-2 to TRBJ2-7; weak D call: TRBD2 (7 bases). This CDR3 comprises 16 residues. Germline-derived CDR1 and CDR2 are SGHTA and FQGNSA. Trimming stripped 4 bases from V and 3 bases from J, with 19 bases between. The CDR3 coding sequence is TGTGCCAGCAGCTCTGTTCGCGGGGGCCGAGGCTACGAGCAGTACTTC. Translating gives CASSSVRGGRGYEQYF.

The chain is built from TRBV10-3 and TRBJ1-1, with 8 bases fitting TRBD1. This CDR3 contains 15 residues. The germline CDR1 and CDR2 sequences are ENHRY and SYGVKD. The junction had 6 bases not matched to a gene; V was cut back by 5 bases and J by 1 base. DNA for the CDR3: TGTGCCATCAGTTCCTACGGGACAGGGAACACTGAAGCTTTCTTT. Its translation: CAISSYGTGNTEAFF.

In its sample, this clone was seen once. The gene calls are TRBV6-5 and TRBJ1-1; TRBD1 agrees at 7 bases. J was trimmed by 0 bases and V by 6 bases; bases with no gene match: 4. Germline CDR1 reads MNHEY; CDR2 reads SVGAGI. The CDR3 loop spans 14 amino acids. The CDR3 protein is CASSPGQLNTEAFF. The CDR3 nucleotides read TGTGCCAGCAGCCCGGGACAGCTGAACACTGAAGCTTTCTTT.

This chain joins TRBV21-1 and TRBJ1-1. TRBV21-1 is a documented pseudogene. The CDR3 totals 13 residues. CDR3 sequence reads: CASSNGEGYEAFF. As DNA, the CDR3 is TGTGCCAGCAGCAATGGGGAGGGGTATGAAGCTTTCTTT.

This clone was seen only a few times. CDR3 amino acids: CASSLDRGQPLHF. In nucleotides, the CDR3 is TGCGCCAGCAGCTTGGACAGGGGGCAACCCCTCCACTTT. The genes are TRBV5-1 and TRBJ1-6; TRBD1 aligns across 9 bases. The CDR3 totals 13 residues. Germline lookup yields CDR1 SGHRS and CDR2 YFSETQ. V shed 0 bases, J shed 12 bases, and the junction held 1 base outside the gene matches.

The chain joins TRBV25-1 to TRBJ2-2; D is possibly TRBD2 (5 bases). There are 14 residues in the CDR3. Germline V gene data show CDR1 as MGHDK and CDR2 as SYGVNS. V was clipped by 5 bases and J by 6 bases, with 13 bases between them. DNA for the CDR3: TGTGCCAGCAGTCGAGGAGGATCGGCCGGGGAGCTGTTTTTT. Encoded protein: CASSRGGSAGELFF.

This chain connects TRBV28 to TRBJ2-2, with 11 bases fitting TRBD1. This CDR3 is built from 17 residues. Losses at the gene ends were 2 bases for V and 6 bases for J; bases not matched to a gene: 8. Germline V gives CDR1 MDHEN, CDR2 SYDVKM. CDR3 DNA sequence: TGTGCCAGCAGTTTACCCGGGACAGGGGGTGAGGCCGGGGAGCTGTTTTTT. Protein product: CASSLPGTGGEAGELFF.

The chain employs TRBV6-5 and TRBJ2-7; D is unclear. The germline V gene encodes CDR1 MNHEY and CDR2 SVGAGI. V dropped 3 bases and J dropped 2 bases, with 8 bases sitting between them. This CDR3 is 13 amino acids long. CDR3 in amino acids: CASSYPETYEQYF. CDR3 sequence (DNA): TGTGCCAGCAGTTATCCGGAAACCTACGAGCAGTACTTC.

The chain joins TRBV2 to TRBJ1-1; D uncertain. The germline CDR1 and CDR2 sequences are SNHLY and FYNNEI. Trimming shortened V by 6 bases and J by 1 base, and 9 bases separated the two germline ends. CDR3 length equals 13 residues. This CDR3 is CASSMDGNTEAFF. In nucleotides, the CDR3 is TGTGCCAGCAGCATGGACGGGAACACTGAAGCTTTCTTT.

The chain links TRBV4-1 to TRBJ2-1; 8 bases line up with TRBD2. The ends lost 4 bases at V and 9 bases at J; junction bases unmatched: 5. The CDR3 totals 13 residues. Per germline, CDR1 MGHRA and CDR2 YSYEKL. The DNA for the CDR3 is TGCGCCAGCAGCCGTAGCGGGGTCAGTGAGCAGTTCTTC. Translated, it gives CASSRSGVSEQFF.

This clone has a single count. The chain employs TRBV5-1 and TRBJ2-1; D is ambiguous. Germline CDR1 is SGHRS and CDR2 is YFSETQ. V lost 0 bases and J 5 bases, leaving 6 bases between the germline ends. The CDR3 length is 13 residues. The CDR3: CASSLAPNNEQFF. The CDR3 DNA sequence: TGCGCCAGCAGCTTGGCCCCGAACAATGAGCAGTTCTTC.

This clone appeared once. The chain links TRBV20-1 to TRBJ1-6; TRBD1 is a possible D gene (6 bases). Looked up from germline, CDR1 is DFQATT and CDR2 is SNEGSKA (reference sequence). The CDR3 has 14 amino acids. V was shortened by 3 bases and J by 8 bases, with 14 bases between the two germline ends. CDR3 nucleotide sequence: TGCAGTGCTAGTGACCCGTCAGGGGATTCACCCCTCCACTTT. Translated, it gives CSASDPSGDSPLHF.

The chain recombines TRBV28 with TRBJ1-6; D unresolved. This CDR3 region has 13 residues. V gave up 7 bases and J gave up 7 bases, with 11 bases separating them. Germline V gene sequence: CDR1 MDHEN, CDR2 SYDVKM. The CDR3 sequence: CASNPERNSPLHF. DNA for the CDR3: TGTGCCAGCAATCCCGAGCGGAATTCACCCCTCCACTTT.

The gene calls are TRBV6-5 and TRBJ1-1; the D gene is possibly TRBD1 (5 bases). CDR1 MNHEY and CDR2 SVGAGI come from the germline V gene. The CDR3 covers 11 residues. V dropped 5 bases and J dropped 11 bases, with 12 bases sitting between them. The CDR3 nucleotides read TGTGCCAGCAGTCTGGGGGGGGTCGCTTTCTTT. As protein: CASSLGGVAFF.

The gene calls are TRBV4-3 and TRBJ2-3; 10 nucleotides match TRBD2. There are 17 residues in the CDR3. V lost 1 base, J lost 5 bases, and 9 bases stayed unmatched. Germline assignment: CDR1 LGHNA and CDR2 YSLEER. CDR3 in amino acids: CASSQAVGAGGLDTQYF. The CDR3 nucleotides are TGCGCCAGCAGCCAAGCCGTCGGAGCGGGGGGGTTAGATACGCAGTATTTT.

Only one count was recorded for this clone. The V gene is TRBV2, the J gene TRBJ1-2; D may be TRBD1 (5 bases). Trimming took off 3 bases at V and 4 bases at J, with 9 bases between the two ends. CDR1 is SNHLY, CDR2 FYNNEI, per germline. The CDR3 is 13 residues long. The chain's CDR3 is CASSDLGTYGYTF. The DNA of the CDR3 is TGTGCCAGCAGTGATCTAGGGACCTATGGCTACACCTTC.

The chain combines TRBV6-2 or TRBV6-3 with TRBJ1-4; 8 nucleotides match TRBD1. Germline V gene lookup returns CDR1 MNHEY and CDR2 SVGEGT. V trimming: 5 bases; J trimming: 8 bases; junction bases outside the gene matches: 10. This CDR3 is built from 15 residues. This CDR3 is CASSQRQGINEKLFF. CDR3 coding DNA: TGTGCCAGCAGTCAGAGACAGGGGATTAACGAAAAACTGTTTTTT.

V gene TRBV10-3 combines with J gene TRBJ2-3; 8 bases are a match to TRBD2. Germline-derived CDR1 and CDR2 are ENHRY and SYGVKD. With V trimmed by 9 bases and J by 1 base, 3 bases remained unmatched. CDR3 length: 13 residues. CDR3 coding DNA: TGTGCCATGGGGACTAGTGGCACAGATACGCAGTATTTT. This sequence encodes CAMGTSGTDTQYF.

V is TRBV7-9 and J is TRBJ2-1; no reliable D call. The V gene's germline CDR1 is SEHNR and CDR2 FQNEAQ (reference sequence). The germline V and J ends were trimmed by 1 base and 1 base, with 8 bases remaining between them. The length of the CDR3 is 15 residues. The CDR3 sequence: CASSLVMGSYNEQFF. CDR3 DNA: TGTGCCAGCAGCTTAGTGATGGGATCCTACAATGAGCAGTTCTTC.

This clone occurred once. This chain joins TRBV4-1 and TRBJ2-4; maybe TRBD1 (5 bases). Trimming took off 4 bases at V and 1 base at J, with 17 bases between the two ends. Germline CDR1 reads MGHRA; CDR2 reads YSYEKL. The CDR3 contains 17 residues. CDR3 residues: CASSPRQNLPAKNIQYF. The CDR3 region has the DNA TGCGCCAGCAGCCCGAGACAGAACCTACCGGCCAAAAACATTCAGTACTTC.

V gene TRBV4-2 combines with J gene TRBJ1-3, with D tentatively TRBD1 (5 bases). CDR1 is LGHNA, CDR2 YNFKEQ, per germline. There are 15 residues in the CDR3. V was clipped by 3 bases and J by 4 bases, with 13 bases between them. CDR3: CASSHAGANGNTIYF. The CDR3 DNA follows: TGTGCCAGCAGCCACGCCGGGGCCAACGGAAACACCATATATTTT.

The J gene is TRBJ1-6, the V gene TRBV30; perhaps TRBD1 as D (5 bases). Between the trimmed V and J ends, which lost 3 bases and 5 bases, there was a span of 8 bases. Germline lookup yields CDR1 GTSNPN and CDR2 SVGIG (reference sequence). The CDR3 runs to 13 residues. CDR3 bases: TGTGCCTGGAGGGGGCTTAATAATTCACCCCTCCACTTT. Translated, it gives CAWRGLNNSPLHF.

In this sample, this clone turned up once. This sequence joins TRBV18 and TRBJ1-4, with a weak D call TRBD1 (5 bases). The CDR3 has 16 residues. The germline CDR1 and CDR2 sequences are KGHSH and LQKENI. V was cut by 3 bases and J by 8 bases, with 19 bases left in between. DNA for the CDR3: TGTGCCAGCTCACCCTTTGGCTCCACCGAGGGGGAAAAACTGTTTTTT. It yields the protein CASSPFGSTEGEKLFF.

This clone has a handful of counts. The rearrangement links TRBV6-2 or TRBV6-3 to TRBJ1-5, with D unresolved. Germline values: CDR1 MNHEY, CDR2 SVGEGT. CDR3 length: 13 residues. The V end lost 7 bases, the J end lost 10 bases, and 17 bases lay between the germline ends. CDR3 nucleotides: TGTGCCAGCACCCCGCGTATATCGGTACCCCAGCATTTT. It specifies CASTPRISVPQHF.

The rearrangement uses TRBV19 and TRBJ1-6, with 7 nucleotides matching TRBD1. CDR3 length: 16 amino acids. Germline assignment: CDR1 LNHDA and CDR2 SQIVND (reference sequence). V trimming: 3 bases; J trimming: 6 bases; junction bases outside the gene matches: 8. The CDR3 spells CASSIRTGSTNSPLHF. CDR3 DNA: TGTGCCAGTAGTATTCGGACAGGTTCAACTAATTCACCCCTCCACTTT.

In its sample, this clone was seen once. The CDR3 spells CASSYSELLPGYTF. CDR3 nucleotides: TGTGCCAGCAGTTACTCGGAGCTGCTTCCTGGCTACACCTTC. The chain links TRBV6-5 to TRBJ1-2; no reliable D call. Germline CDR1 and CDR2: MNHEY and SVGAGI. The CDR3 has 14 residues. V was clipped by 0 bases and J by 7 bases, with 12 bases between them.

This chain connects TRBV24-1 to TRBJ2-1; D perhaps matches TRBD1 (5 bases). The germline CDR1 and CDR2 sequences are KGHDR and SFDVKD. The CDR3 is 17 amino acids. V lost 2 bases and J lost 4, with 17 bases in between. The CDR3 nucleotides read TGTGCCACCAGTGATTCTATCAGGGTTACCCAGTACAATGAGCAGTTCTTC. Residues: CATSDSIRVTQYNEQFF.

V usage is TRBV30 and J usage is TRBJ2-7; D might be TRBD2 (5 bases). Trimming removed 0 bases at V and 3 bases at J, with 6 bases between. Germline V gene data show CDR1 as GTSNPN and CDR2 as SVGIG (reference sequence). This CDR3 contains 12 residues. The CDR3 is CAWSVAVYEQYF. CDR3 bases: TGTGCCTGGAGTGTAGCGGTCTACGAGCAGTACTTC.

The chain recombines TRBV7-8 with TRBJ2-5; D is perhaps TRBD1 or TRBD2 (5 bases each). CDR3 size: 16 residues. With 0 bases removed from V and 7 bases from J, the gap between germline ends came to 18 bases. Germline CDR1 is SGHVS and CDR2 is FQNEAQ. CDR3 region: CASSLALGDLGRTQYF. CDR3 bases: TGTGCCAGCAGCTTAGCGCTAGGGGACCTAGGCCGGACCCAGTACTTC. Together with reference TRBV7-8 and TRBJ2-5, the CDR3 gives the full variable domain: GAGVSQSPRYKVAKRGQDVALRCDPISGHVSLFWYQQALGQGPEFLTYFQNEAQLDKSGLPSDRFFAERPEGSVSTLKIQRTQQEDSAVYLCASSLALGDLGRTQYFGPGTRLLVL.